Presented here are 31 T cell receptor beta chains from one specimen sequenced in a study of cytomegalovirus exposure and HLA in healthy donors. Primers for the PCR totalled 60 Vbeta and 13 Jbeta. Clones were sequenced by immunoSEQ multiplex PCR, and TCRdb holds only the in-frame ones, with some missing. This sample has approximately 150,000 clones; almost 85% occur once, and the top ten carry 1.5% to 2%. What was sequenced was PBMCs. Source of these receptors: a woman aged 40 to 50 in good health and CMV-seronegative.

The chain couples TRBV9 to TRBJ1-2; D is unresolved. Germline values: CDR1 SGDLS, CDR2 YYNGEE. With 3 bases removed from V and 3 bases from J, the gap between germline ends came to 15 bases. This CDR3 has 15 amino acids. The CDR3, as DNA: TGTGCCAGCAGCGCCTACCGCCCGGGATACTATGGCTACACCTTC. Translating it yields CASSAYRPGYYGYTF.

The rearrangement links TRBV28 to TRBJ2-7; D gene ambiguous. This CDR3 region has 12 residues. Germline assignment: CDR1 MDHEN and CDR2 SYDVKM. The V gene lost 8 bases and the J gene lost 1 base, with 9 bases spanning the gap. CDR3 bases: TGTGCCAGCGGAGAACATTCCTACGAGCAGTACTTC. Protein: CASGEHSYEQYF.

This rearrangement joins TRBV27 to TRBJ2-4; 7 nucleotides match TRBD1. Trimming at V came to 5 bases and at J to 1 base, leaving 11 bases not matched to a gene. The germline gives CDR1 MNHEY, CDR2 SMNVEV (reference sequence). There are 17 residues in the CDR3. The CDR3 region has the DNA TGTGCCAGCAGTCAAAGCGGAGTCAGGGGGGCCAAAAACATTCAGTACTTC. Translating gives CASSQSGVRGAKNIQYF.

V and J are TRBV7-6 and TRBJ2-2; 16 bases are a match to TRBD2. The CDR3 is 19 residues long. With V trimmed by 5 bases and J by 3 bases, 9 bases remained unmatched. Germline CDR1 and CDR2: SGHVS and FNYEAQ. The CDR3 DNA is TGTGCCAGCAGCCTACCCGGGACTAGCGGGAGGGCCCACACCGGGGAGCTGTTTTTT. Translation gives CASSLPGTSGRAHTGELFF.

A note on this clone: This CDR3 is also generated by other DNA sequences in the sample. The chain uses TRBV27 and TRBJ1-5; no reliable D call. V was clipped by 3 bases and J by 1 base, with 7 bases between them. Germline V gene sequence: CDR1 MNHEY, CDR2 SMNVEV (reference sequence). The CDR3 has 14 residues. CDR3 sequence reads: CASSFTGSNQPQHF. CDR3 bases: TGTGCCAGCAGTTTTACGGGGAGCAATCAGCCCCAGCATTTT.

V is TRBV19 and J is TRBJ1-5, with D maybe TRBD1 (5 bases). The germline V gene encodes CDR1 LNHDA and CDR2 SQIVND (reference sequence). The CDR3 extends over 13 amino acids. V was trimmed by 0 bases and J by 5 bases, leaving 5 bases between them. The CDR3 loop reads CASSIEGHQPQHF. Here the CDR3 DNA reads TGTGCCAGTAGTATAGAGGGGCATCAGCCCCAGCATTTT.

This clone was observed once. The chain joins TRBV7-9 to TRBJ2-5, with 10 bases fitting TRBD1. After removal of 2 bases from V and 6 bases from J, the junction contained 6 bases not matched to a gene. This CDR3 region has 15 residues. Germline V gene lookup returns CDR1 SEHNR and CDR2 FQNEAQ (reference sequence). The CDR3 is CASSLLTGGGKTQYF. CDR3 in DNA: TGTGCCAGCAGCTTACTGACAGGGGGCGGAAAGACCCAGTACTTC.

The chain links TRBV19 to TRBJ1-5, with 9 bases identical to TRBD1. The ends lost 4 bases at V and 4 bases at J; junction bases unmatched: 20. The CDR3 loop spans 20 amino acids. Germline CDR1 and CDR2: LNHDA and SQIVND (reference sequence). Written as DNA, the CDR3 is TGTGCCAGTAGTACGAACACCGGGACAGGGATTTTTAGGGGAAATCAGCCCCAGCATTTT. It codes for CASSTNTGTGIFRGNQPQHF.

The gene calls are TRBV4-3 and TRBJ2-3, with D perhaps matching TRBD1 (5 bases). Germline V CDR1 and CDR2: LGHNA, YSLEER. The germline V and J ends were trimmed by 3 bases and 7 bases, with 14 bases remaining between them. The CDR3 is made up of 14 amino acids. The CDR3 sequence: CASSQEPSGHTQYF. CDR3 nucleotides: TGCGCCAGCAGCCAGGAGCCCTCAGGGCATACGCAGTATTTT.

The table lists this clone with a few counts. The rearrangement uses TRBV7-9 and TRBJ1-2; D might be TRBD1 (6 bases). Germline-derived CDR1 and CDR2 are SEHNR and FQNEAQ (reference sequence). CDR3 length equals 13 residues. Trimming cost V 3 bases and J 8 bases, with 13 bases left between them. As DNA, the CDR3 is TGTGCCAGCAGCTTGCACAGGGACGGAGGCTACACCTTC. Encoded protein: CASSLHRDGGYTF. The full variable domain, with the rest looked up from reference TRBV7-9 and TRBJ1-2, is DTGVSQNPRHKITKRGQNVTFRCDPISEHNRLYWYRQTLGQGPEFLTYFQNEAQLEKSRLLSDRFSAERPKGSFSTLEIQRTEQGDSAMYLCASSLHRDGGYTFGSGTRLTVV.

The chain combines TRBV2 with TRBJ1-5, with 9 bases that match TRBD1. Germline assignment: CDR1 SNHLY and CDR2 FYNNEI. The V and J ends lost 4 bases and 4 bases, in that order; junction bases with no gene match: 2. The CDR3 runs to 14 residues. The CDR3 region is CASSATGGNQPQHF. The CDR3 DNA follows: TGTGCCAGCAGTGCGACAGGGGGAAATCAGCCCCAGCATTTT.

This chain uses TRBV19 with TRBJ2-3, with 8 bases lining up with TRBD1. Unmatched junction bases numbered 9, after V lost 4 bases and J lost 6 bases. CDR1 and CDR2 from the germline V gene are LNHDA and SQIVND (reference sequence). The CDR3 consists of 15 residues. The CDR3, as DNA: TGTGCCAGTAGTACCTCCCGGCAGGGGGCTGATACGCAGTATTTT. This encodes CASSTSRQGADTQYF.

The rearrangement joins TRBV28 to TRBJ2-7; 7 bases line up with TRBD1. Looked up from germline, CDR1 is MDHEN and CDR2 is SYDVKM. The CDR3 is 15 amino acids. The ends lost 2 bases at V and 4 bases at J; junction bases unmatched: 8. The CDR3 here is CASSLAPGQIYEQYF. The DNA of the CDR3 is TGTGCCAGCAGTTTAGCCCCGGGACAGATATACGAGCAGTACTTC.

This chain uses TRBV5-1 with TRBJ2-1, with 15 nucleotides matching TRBD2. This CDR3 comprises 15 residues. The ends lost 2 bases at V and 12 bases at J; junction bases unmatched: 6. Germline lookup yields CDR1 SGHRS and CDR2 YFSETQ. The CDR3: CASSFGLAGGLGQFF. The CDR3, as DNA: TGCGCCAGCAGCTTTGGACTAGCGGGAGGGCTGGGGCAGTTCTTC.

The chain employs TRBV7-9 and TRBJ1-3; TRBD1 aligns across 7 bases. Losses at the gene ends were 5 bases for V and 3 bases for J; bases not matched to a gene: 4. The CDR3 sequence is 14 residues long. Germline CDR1 reads SEHNR; CDR2 reads FQNEAQ (reference sequence). As DNA, the CDR3 is TGTGCCAGCAGCAACCGGGACAGTGGAAACACCATATATTTT. This encodes CASSNRDSGNTIYF.

This clone was observed a few times. V gene TRBV5-6 combines with J gene TRBJ1-1, with a weak D call TRBD1 (6 bases). V was cut by 0 bases and J by 7 bases, with 22 bases left in between. The germline gives CDR1 SGHDT, CDR2 YYEEEE. This CDR3 is built from 17 residues. The CDR3 loop is CASSLAGTPELGGEAFF. The CDR3 nucleotides read TGTGCCAGCAGCTTGGCCGGGACACCCGAACTCGGAGGTGAAGCTTTCTTT. Looking up the rest from reference TRBV5-6 and TRBJ1-1 gives the full variable domain: DAGVTQSPTHLIKTRGQQVTLRCSPKSGHDTVSWYQQALGQGPQFIFQYYEEEERQRGNFPDRFSGHQFPNYSSELNVNALLLGDSALYLCASSLAGTPELGGEAFFGQGTRLTVV.

The chain uses TRBV11-2 and TRBJ2-7; 8 positions agree with TRBD2. Germline CDR1 and CDR2: SGHAT and FQNNGV. CDR3 size: 15 residues. V lost 4 bases and J lost 4; bases outside the gene matches: 9. The CDR3 DNA is TGTGCCAGCAGCTCAGGAAGCGGGAGAATATACGAGCAGTACTTC. It specifies CASSSGSGRIYEQYF.

The chain joins TRBV5-4 to TRBJ2-2; D perhaps matches TRBD1 (6 bases). The V and J ends lost 0 bases and 4 bases respectively, with 13 bases between them. The CDR3 contains 16 residues. CDR1 SGHNT and CDR2 YYREEE come from the germline V gene (reference sequence). The CDR3 sequence: CASSLATGHITGELFF. DNA for the CDR3: TGTGCCAGCAGCTTGGCCACGGGACACATCACCGGGGAGCTGTTTTTT.

The V call is TRBV7-8, the J call TRBJ1-5; possible D gene TRBD1, 6 bases. From germline, CDR1 is SGHVS and CDR2 FQNEAQ. CDR3 length: 15 residues. V gave up 0 bases and J gave up 4 bases, with 10 bases separating them. The CDR3 sequence is CASSLAPGENQPQHF. In nucleotides, the CDR3 is TGTGCCAGCAGCTTAGCCCCAGGGGAGAATCAGCCCCAGCATTTT. The variable domain in full, completed from reference TRBV7-8 and TRBJ1-5, reads GAGVSQSPRYKVAKRGQDVALRCDPISGHVSLFWYQQALGQGPEFLTYFQNEAQLDKSGLPSDRFFAERPEGSVSTLKIQRTQQEDSAVYLCASSLAPGENQPQHFGDGTRLSIL.

In its sample, this clone was seen once. The genes are TRBV5-6 and TRBJ2-5, with D unclear. The DNA end is more similar to TRBJ2-7, so the J call may be wrong. The CDR3 runs to 11 residues. Germline lookup yields CDR1 SGHDT and CDR2 YYEEEE. The CDR3 coding sequence is TGTGCCAGCAGCTTGCGATACGAGCAGTACTTC. It specifies CASSLRYEQYF.

The chain employs TRBV4-3 and TRBJ2-5, with D perhaps matching TRBD2 (6 bases). CDR1 is LGHNA and CDR2 is YSLEER in the germline V gene. Trimming removed 2 bases at V and 2 bases at J, with 21 bases between. The CDR3 length is 18 residues. The CDR3 bases are TGCGCCAGCAGCCAACGCCTGTGGGGAGGTCTCGTTCAAGAGACCCAGTACTTC. Its translation: CASSQRLWGGLVQETQYF.

The chain couples TRBV28 to TRBJ1-4, with a possible D match to TRBD1 (5 bases). Germline V lookup: CDR1 MDHEN, CDR2 SYDVKM. The length of the CDR3 is 18 residues. Trimming left V 2 bases short and J 5 bases short, with 21 bases between. Written as DNA, the CDR3 is TGTGCCAGCAGTTTAGATGTTACGGGAGAGCGGACAAATGAAAAACTGTTTTTT. Its protein is CASSLDVTGERTNEKLFF.

The rearrangement links TRBV7-9 to TRBJ2-1, with 7 bases aligning to TRBD1. The germline V gene has CDR1 SEHNR and CDR2 FQNEAQ (reference sequence). The CDR3 contains 14 residues. J was trimmed by 5 bases and V by 3 bases; bases with no gene match: 4. CDR3 nucleotide sequence: TGTGCCAGCAGCTTTCGGACAGGCAACAATGAGCAGTTCTTC. Translating it yields CASSFRTGNNEQFF.

Concerning this clone itself: Other DNA sequences in this sample translate to the same CDR3. The chain recombines TRBV7-6 with TRBJ2-1, with 7 positions matching TRBD2. Germline loops: CDR1 SGHVS, CDR2 FNYEAQ. J lost 0 bases, V lost 7 bases, and 6 bases had no gene match. The CDR3 is 15 amino acids. The CDR3 protein is CASTLGGSSYNEQFF. Written as DNA, the CDR3 is TGTGCCAGCACCCTAGGCGGGAGCTCCTACAATGAGCAGTTCTTC.

V and J are TRBV21-1 and TRBJ1-4; the table's D call, TRBD1, was not checked against the DNA. TRBV21-1 is a listed pseudogene. The length of the CDR3 is 14 residues. CDR3: CASSKEQGWEKLFF. The CDR3, as DNA: TGTGCCAGCAGCAAAGAGCAGGGTTGGGAAAAACTGTTTTTT.

This sequence joins TRBV13 and TRBJ1-5, with TRBD1 matching over 8 bases. Per the germline V gene, CDR1 is PRHDT and CDR2 is FYEKMQ (reference sequence). The CDR3 runs 15 residues. After removal of 5 bases from V and 7 bases from J, the junction contained 10 bases not matched to a gene. The CDR3 spells CASSRGQGNGQPQHF. CDR3 DNA: TGTGCCAGCAGCCGTGGACAGGGCAACGGACAGCCCCAGCATTTT.

This clone was recorded only once. The chain couples TRBV5-4 to TRBJ2-5; 9 bases are shared with TRBD2. CDR3 length equals 15 residues. CDR1 is SGHNT and CDR2 is YYREEE in the germline V gene (reference sequence). V trimming: 4 bases; J trimming: 5 bases; junction bases outside the gene matches: 9. The CDR3, as DNA: TGTGCCAGCAGCCTTCGCGGGAGGGTTTGGGAGACCCAGTACTTC. Translation: CASSLRGRVWETQYF.

This clone occurred a few times. CDR3 DNA: TGCGCCAGCAGCAACAGAAACTATGGCTACACCTTC. Its protein is CASSNRNYGYTF. This rearrangement joins TRBV4-3 to TRBJ1-2; D unclear. Germline-derived CDR1 and CDR2 are LGHNA and YSLEER. CDR3 length: 12 amino acids. Trimming took 5 bases from V and 2 from J, leaving 6 bases between them.

The V and J genes are TRBV2 and TRBJ2-1; 7 bases align to TRBD2. The CDR3 length is 16 residues. The V gene's germline CDR1 is SNHLY and CDR2 FYNNEI. J lost 0 bases, V lost 6 bases, and 8 bases had no gene match. The CDR3 DNA reads TGTGCCAGCAGAGAGGTAGGCGGGAGCTCCTACAATGAGCAGTTCTTC. It translates to CASREVGGSSYNEQFF.

This clone was picked up a small number of times. The genes are TRBV7-3 and TRBJ2-4; 13 positions agree with TRBD2. V shed 2 bases, J shed 7 bases, and the junction held 11 bases outside the gene matches. Germline values: CDR1 SGHTA, CDR2 FQGTGA. This CDR3 spans 18 amino acids. This CDR3 is CASSLLGGLAGVENIQYF. The CDR3 region has the DNA TGTGCCAGCAGCTTATTAGGTGGACTAGCGGGAGTGGAGAACATTCAGTACTTC.

The rearrangement joins TRBV4-3 to TRBJ2-5, with TRBD1 as a possible D gene (6 bases). Gene TRBJ2-7 matches the end of the DNA better, so the J call may be wrong. CDR3 length: 13 amino acids. The germline V gene has CDR1 LGHNA and CDR2 YSLEER. The CDR3 DNA reads TGCGCCAGCAGCCTGGACAGTACCTACGAGCAGTACTTC. It codes for CASSLDSTYEQYF.